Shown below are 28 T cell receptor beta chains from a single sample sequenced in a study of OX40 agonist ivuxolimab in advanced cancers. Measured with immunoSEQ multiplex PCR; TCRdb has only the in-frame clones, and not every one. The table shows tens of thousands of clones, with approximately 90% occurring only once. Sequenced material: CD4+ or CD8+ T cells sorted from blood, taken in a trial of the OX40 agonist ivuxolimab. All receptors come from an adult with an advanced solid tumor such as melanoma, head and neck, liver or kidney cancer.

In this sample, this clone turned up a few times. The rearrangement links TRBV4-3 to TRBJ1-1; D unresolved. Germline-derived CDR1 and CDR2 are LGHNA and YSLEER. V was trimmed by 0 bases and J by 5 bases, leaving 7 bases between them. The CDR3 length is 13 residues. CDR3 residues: CASSQEERTEAFF. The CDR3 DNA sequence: TGCGCCAGCAGCCAAGAGGAAAGGACTGAAGCTTTCTTT.

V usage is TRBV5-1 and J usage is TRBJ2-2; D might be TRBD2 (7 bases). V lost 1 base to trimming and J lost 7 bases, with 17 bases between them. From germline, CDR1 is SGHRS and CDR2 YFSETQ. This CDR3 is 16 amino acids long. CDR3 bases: TGCGCCAGCAGCTTGTTCGGGGGGCCGACAATCGGGGAGCTGTTTTTT. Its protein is CASSLFGGPTIGELFF.

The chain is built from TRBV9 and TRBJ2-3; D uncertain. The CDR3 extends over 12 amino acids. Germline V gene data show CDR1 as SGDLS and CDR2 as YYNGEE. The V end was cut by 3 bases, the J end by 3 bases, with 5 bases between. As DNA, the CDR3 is TGTGCCAGCAGCGCAATGACAGATACGCAGTATTTT. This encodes CASSAMTDTQYF.

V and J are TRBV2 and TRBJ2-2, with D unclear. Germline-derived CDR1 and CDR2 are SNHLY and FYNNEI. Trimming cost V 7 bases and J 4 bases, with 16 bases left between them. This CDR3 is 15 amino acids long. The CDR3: CASTWRRTGTGELFF. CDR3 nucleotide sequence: TGTGCCAGCACGTGGCGCAGGACGGGCACCGGGGAGCTGTTTTTT.

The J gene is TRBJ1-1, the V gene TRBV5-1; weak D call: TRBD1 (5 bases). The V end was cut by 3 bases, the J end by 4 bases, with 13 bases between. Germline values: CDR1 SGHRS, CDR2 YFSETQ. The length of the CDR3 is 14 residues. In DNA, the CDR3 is TGCGCCAGCAGCTCTGTACCAGGGAGCACTGAAGCTTTCTTT. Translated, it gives CASSSVPGSTEAFF.

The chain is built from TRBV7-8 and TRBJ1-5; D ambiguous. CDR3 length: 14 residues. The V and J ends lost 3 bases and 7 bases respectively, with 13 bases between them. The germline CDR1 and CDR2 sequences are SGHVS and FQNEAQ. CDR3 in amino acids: CASSFWKMEQPQHF. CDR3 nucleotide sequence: TGTGCCAGCAGCTTTTGGAAAATGGAACAGCCCCAGCATTTT.

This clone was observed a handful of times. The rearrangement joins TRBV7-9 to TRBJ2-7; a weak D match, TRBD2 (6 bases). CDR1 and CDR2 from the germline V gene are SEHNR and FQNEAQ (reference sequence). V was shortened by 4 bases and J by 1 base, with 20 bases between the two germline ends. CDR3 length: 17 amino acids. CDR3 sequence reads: CASSSQVRRGGSYEQYF. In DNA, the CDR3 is TGTGCCAGCAGCTCCCAGGTTCGGCGGGGTGGTTCCTACGAGCAGTACTTC.

This CDR3 is CASSLSGGLREKLFF. CDR3 sequence (DNA): TGCGCCAGCAGCTTGAGCGGGGGTTTACGTGAAAAACTGTTTTTT. The chain links TRBV5-1 to TRBJ1-4; D is perhaps TRBD1 (5 bases). From germline, CDR1 is SGHRS and CDR2 YFSETQ. The CDR3 is 15 amino acids. Trimming shortened V by 1 base and J by 7 bases, and 14 bases separated the two germline ends.

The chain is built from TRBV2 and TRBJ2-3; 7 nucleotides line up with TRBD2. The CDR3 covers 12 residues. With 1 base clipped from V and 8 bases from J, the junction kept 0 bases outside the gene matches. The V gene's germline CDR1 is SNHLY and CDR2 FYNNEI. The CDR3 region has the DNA TGTGCCAGCAGTGAAGGGGGGGGTACGCAGTATTTT. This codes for CASSEGGGTQYF.

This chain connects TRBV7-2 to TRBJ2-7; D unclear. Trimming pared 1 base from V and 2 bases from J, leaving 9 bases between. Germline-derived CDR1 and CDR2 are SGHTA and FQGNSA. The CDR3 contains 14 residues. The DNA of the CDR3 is TGTGCCAGCAGCTTAGTGGCCGGACCCTACGAGCAGTACTTC. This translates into CASSLVAGPYEQYF.

The CDR3 coding sequence is TGCGCCAGCAGCCTTGAATGGAGTAATGAAAAACTGTTTTTT. Amino acids: CASSLEWSNEKLFF. The chain joins TRBV4-1 to TRBJ1-4; D gene ambiguous. CDR1 MGHRA and CDR2 YSYEKL come from the germline V gene. Trimming stripped 4 bases from V and 4 bases from J, with 10 bases between. CDR3 length equals 14 residues.

The CDR3, as DNA: TGCAGTGCCGAGGTGACAGATACGCAGTATTTT. Amino acid sequence: CSAEVTDTQYF. The chain has TRBV20-1 and TRBJ2-3; unclear D gene. The ends were cut back, 6 bases at V and 3 bases at J, with 7 bases in the middle. Germline V gene lookup returns CDR1 DFQATT and CDR2 SNEGSKA (reference sequence). This CDR3 has 11 amino acids.

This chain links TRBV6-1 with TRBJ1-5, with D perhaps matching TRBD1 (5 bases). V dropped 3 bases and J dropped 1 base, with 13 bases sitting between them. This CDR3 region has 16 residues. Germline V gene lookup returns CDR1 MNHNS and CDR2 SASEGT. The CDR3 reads CASSEGLRASNQPQHF. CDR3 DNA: TGTGCCAGCAGTGAGGGACTCAGGGCGAGCAATCAGCCCCAGCATTTT.

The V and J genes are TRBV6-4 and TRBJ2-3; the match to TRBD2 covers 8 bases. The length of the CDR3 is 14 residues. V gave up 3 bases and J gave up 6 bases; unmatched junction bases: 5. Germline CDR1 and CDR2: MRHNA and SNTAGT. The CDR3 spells CASSEAGGADTQYF. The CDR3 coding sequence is TGTGCCAGCAGTGAGGCGGGGGGCGCGGATACGCAGTATTTT.

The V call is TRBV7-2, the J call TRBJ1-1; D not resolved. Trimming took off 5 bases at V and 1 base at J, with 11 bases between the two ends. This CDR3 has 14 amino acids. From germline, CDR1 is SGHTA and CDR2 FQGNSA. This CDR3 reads CASSRDLRNTEAFF. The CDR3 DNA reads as TGTGCCAGCAGCCGAGATCTCAGGAACACTGAAGCTTTCTTT.

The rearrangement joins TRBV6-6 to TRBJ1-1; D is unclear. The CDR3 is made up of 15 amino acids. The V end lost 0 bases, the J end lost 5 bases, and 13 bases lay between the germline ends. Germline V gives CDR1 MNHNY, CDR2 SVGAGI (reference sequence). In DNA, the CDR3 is TGTGCCAGCAGTTACTCTGCCAGTGAGGCGACTGAAGCTTTCTTT. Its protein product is CASSYSASEATEAFF.

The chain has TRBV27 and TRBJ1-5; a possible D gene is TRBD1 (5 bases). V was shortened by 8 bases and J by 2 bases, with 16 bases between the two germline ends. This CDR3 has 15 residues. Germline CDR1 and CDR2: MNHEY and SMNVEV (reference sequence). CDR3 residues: CASHPRGRGNQPQHF. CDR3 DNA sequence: TGTGCCAGCCATCCCCGGGGGAGAGGCAATCAGCCCCAGCATTTT.

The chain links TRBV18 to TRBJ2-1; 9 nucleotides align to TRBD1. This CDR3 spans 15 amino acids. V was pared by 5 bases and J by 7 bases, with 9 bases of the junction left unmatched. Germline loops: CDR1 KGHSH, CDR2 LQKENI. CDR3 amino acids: CASSTGQGTLNEQFF. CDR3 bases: TGTGCCAGCTCAACGGGACAGGGAACCCTTAATGAGCAGTTCTTC.

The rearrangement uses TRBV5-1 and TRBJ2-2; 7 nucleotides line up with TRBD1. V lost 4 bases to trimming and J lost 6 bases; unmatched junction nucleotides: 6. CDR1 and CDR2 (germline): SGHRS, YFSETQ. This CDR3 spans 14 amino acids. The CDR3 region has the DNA TGCGCCAGCAGCATACAGGGGAGCGCCGGGGAGCTGTTTTTT. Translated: CASSIQGSAGELFF.

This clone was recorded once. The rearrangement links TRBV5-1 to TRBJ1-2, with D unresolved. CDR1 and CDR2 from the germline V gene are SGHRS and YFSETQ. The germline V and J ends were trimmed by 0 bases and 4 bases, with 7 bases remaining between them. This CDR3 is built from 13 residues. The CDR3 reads CASSLAPTYGYTF. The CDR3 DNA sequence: TGCGCCAGCAGCTTGGCCCCGACCTATGGCTACACCTTC.

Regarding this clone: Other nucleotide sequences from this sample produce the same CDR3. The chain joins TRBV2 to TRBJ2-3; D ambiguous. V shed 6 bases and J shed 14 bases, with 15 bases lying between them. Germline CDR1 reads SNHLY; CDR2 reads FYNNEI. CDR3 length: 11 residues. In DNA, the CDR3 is TGTGCCAGCAGGTACGGAATTTCGACGTATTTT. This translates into CASRYGISTYF.

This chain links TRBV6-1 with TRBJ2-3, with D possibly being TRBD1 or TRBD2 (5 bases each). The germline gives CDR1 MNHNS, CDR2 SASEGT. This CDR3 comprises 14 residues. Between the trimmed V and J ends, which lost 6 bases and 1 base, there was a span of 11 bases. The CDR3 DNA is TGTGCCAGCAGAGTGGGGGACCGCACAGATACGCAGTATTTT. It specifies CASRVGDRTDTQYF.

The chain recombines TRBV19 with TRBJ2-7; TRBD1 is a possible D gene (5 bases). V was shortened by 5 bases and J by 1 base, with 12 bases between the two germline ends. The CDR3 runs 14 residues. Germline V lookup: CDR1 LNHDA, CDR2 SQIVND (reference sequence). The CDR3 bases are TGTGCCAGTAGTGGTGGGGCGACATCCTACGAGCAGTACTTC. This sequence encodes CASSGGATSYEQYF.

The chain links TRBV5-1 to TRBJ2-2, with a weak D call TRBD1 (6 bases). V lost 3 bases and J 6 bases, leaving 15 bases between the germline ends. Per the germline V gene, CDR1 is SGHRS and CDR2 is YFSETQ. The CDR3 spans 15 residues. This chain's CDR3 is CASSSLLQGSGELFF. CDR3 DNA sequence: TGCGCCAGCAGCTCCTTATTACAGGGATCCGGGGAGCTGTTTTTT.

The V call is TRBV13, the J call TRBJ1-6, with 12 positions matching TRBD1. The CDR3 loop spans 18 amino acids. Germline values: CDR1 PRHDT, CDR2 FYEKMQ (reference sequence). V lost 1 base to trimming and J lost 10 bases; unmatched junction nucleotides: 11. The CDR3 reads CASSLAPPGQGARSPLHF. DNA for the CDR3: TGTGCCAGCAGCTTAGCTCCCCCGGGACAGGGGGCACGGTCACCCCTCCACTTT.

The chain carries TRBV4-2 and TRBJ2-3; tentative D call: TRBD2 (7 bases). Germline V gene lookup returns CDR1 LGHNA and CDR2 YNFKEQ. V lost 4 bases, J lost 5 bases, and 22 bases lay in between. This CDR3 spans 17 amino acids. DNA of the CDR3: TGTGCCAGCAGCCTAAGGGGTTCTGGGGGGGCAGGAGATACGCAGTATTTT. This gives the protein CASSLRGSGGAGDTQYF.

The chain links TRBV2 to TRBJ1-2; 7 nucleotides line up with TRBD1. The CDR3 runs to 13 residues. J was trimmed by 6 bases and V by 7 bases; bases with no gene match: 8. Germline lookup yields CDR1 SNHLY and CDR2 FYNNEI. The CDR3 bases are TGTGCCAGCACTGTCGACAGGGAAGATGGCTACACCTTC. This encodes CASTVDREDGYTF.

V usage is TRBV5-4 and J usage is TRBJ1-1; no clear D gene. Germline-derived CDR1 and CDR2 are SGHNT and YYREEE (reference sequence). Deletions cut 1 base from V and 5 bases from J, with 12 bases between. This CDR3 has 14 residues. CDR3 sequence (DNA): TGTGCCAGCAGCTTGATGGGGAGTGGAACTGAAGCTTTCTTT. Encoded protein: CASSLMGSGTEAFF.